Below, 27 T cell receptor beta chains from the same sample are listed, as sequenced in a study of identical twins. MiXCR, applied by TCRdb to the 5' RACE reads, yields one record per CDR3 protein. This repertoire shows roughly 1,500,000 distinct CDR3 sequences, around 33% found once; its top ten account for about 0.27%. The sequenced sample was cord blood. These receptors all come from a newborn girl in good health.

This clonotype showed up just a few times. The rearrangement joins TRBV2 to TRBJ2-1, with TRBD2 identical over 10 bases. Losses at the gene ends were 7 bases for V and 6 bases for J; bases not matched to a gene: 12. Germline CDR1 SNHLY, CDR2 FYNNEI. This CDR3 is built from 16 residues. CDR3 DNA sequence: TGTGCCAGCACTGGTCAACCGGGACTAGCGCTCAATGAGCAGTTCTTC. This gives the protein CASTGQPGLALNEQFF.

The V gene is TRBV5-5, the J gene TRBJ2-3, with a possible D match to TRBD2 (6 bases). Germline CDR1 and CDR2: SGHKS and YYEKEE (reference sequence). V was cut by 0 bases and J by 4 bases, with 12 bases left in between. CDR3 length: 15 amino acids. Here the CDR3 reads CASSLGSSGSDTQYF. The CDR3, as DNA: TGTGCCAGCAGCTTGGGCAGTAGCGGTTCAGATACGCAGTATTTT.

The chain couples TRBV6-1 to TRBJ2-1; TRBD2 might be the D (5 bases). Germline values: CDR1 MNHNS, CDR2 SASEGT. The CDR3 runs to 13 residues. Trimming took 0 bases from V and 10 from J, leaving 10 bases between them. The CDR3 DNA reads as TGTGCCAGCAGTGAAGCGGGAGAGGAAGAGCAGTTCTTC. Its protein product is CASSEAGEEEQFF.

The rearrangement joins TRBV27 to TRBJ2-1, with D maybe TRBD2 (5 bases). Trimming pared 5 bases from V and 7 bases from J, leaving 12 bases between. Germline values: CDR1 MNHEY, CDR2 SMNVEV (reference sequence). This CDR3 is 13 amino acids long. CDR3 DNA sequence: TGTGCCAGCAGTGGGTTTTCGGGGAATGAGCAGTTCTTC. Translated: CASSGFSGNEQFF.

As for this clonotype: This sequence may be a read error, since a much larger clone differs from it by one base. V is TRBV20-1 and J is TRBJ1-4; TRBD1 is a possible D gene (6 bases). Germline-derived CDR1 and CDR2 are DFQATT and SNEGSKA (reference sequence). The CDR3 is 14 residues long. CDR3 nucleotide sequence: TGCAGTGCTAGAGGGACAGCAACTAATGAAGAACTGTTTTTT. Translation gives CSARGTATNEELFF.

The chain joins TRBV28 to TRBJ2-1; 7 bases agree with TRBD2. Matching the DNA end better, TRBJ2-7 makes the J call doubtful. Germline-derived CDR1 and CDR2 are MDHEN and SYDVKM. The CDR3 sequence is 15 residues long. CDR3 loop: CASSLLTGGYNEQYF. CDR3 bases: TGTGCCAGCAGTCTGCTAACGGGAGGCTACAATGAGCAGTACTTC.

The chain combines TRBV20-1 with TRBJ2-3; a possible D gene is TRBD1 (6 bases). The V and J ends lost 6 bases and 4 bases respectively, with 14 bases between them. The CDR3 consists of 13 residues. Germline loops: CDR1 DFQATT, CDR2 SNEGSKA (reference sequence). The CDR3 here is CSAKTGWADTQYF. The CDR3 nucleotides read TGCAGTGCCAAAACAGGGTGGGCAGATACGCAGTATTTT.

This clonotype showed up just a few times. The chain is built from TRBV9 and TRBJ2-5; the match to TRBD2 covers 11 bases. This CDR3 region has 15 residues. Germline V gene data show CDR1 as SGDLS and CDR2 as YYNGEE. J was trimmed by 2 bases and V by 3 bases; bases with no gene match: 3. Written as DNA, the CDR3 is TGTGCCAGCAGCGCGGTAGCGGGAGGGCAAGAGACCCAGTACTTC. Translating it yields CASSAVAGGQETQYF. Filled out from reference TRBV9 and TRBJ2-5, the complete variable domain reads DSGVTQTPKHLITATGQRVTLRCSPRSGDLSVYWYQQSLDQGLQFLIQYYNGEERAKGNILERFSAQQFPDLHSELNLSSLELGDSALYFCASSAVAGGQETQYFGPGTRLLVL.

The chain carries TRBV20-1 and TRBJ1-1; TRBD1 matches at 7 bases. Trimming took 5 bases from V and 0 from J; bases not matched to a gene: 3. This CDR3 region has 13 residues. Germline V gene sequence: CDR1 DFQATT, CDR2 SNEGSKA (reference sequence). The chain's CDR3 is CSAQDRVNTEAFF. CDR3 sequence (DNA): TGCAGTGCTCAAGACAGGGTGAACACTGAAGCTTTCTTT.

The gene calls are TRBV20-1 and TRBJ1-5, with 8 bases aligning to TRBD1. Germline assignment: CDR1 DFQATT and CDR2 SNEGSKA (reference sequence). V lost 2 bases to trimming and J lost 6 bases; unmatched junction nucleotides: 9. The CDR3 consists of 15 residues. The CDR3 region has the DNA TGCAGTGCTAGACCCTCCGACAGGGGAAGTCAGCCCCAGCATTTT. As protein: CSARPSDRGSQPQHF.

The CDR3 DNA follows: TGCAGTGCTACCGGGACTAGCGGTTACTACGAGCAGTACTTC. Its translation is CSATGTSGYYEQYF. J is TRBJ2-7 and V is TRBV20-1, with 11 bases aligning to TRBD2. Trimming removed 4 bases from V and 3 bases from J; junction bases left unmatched: 5. Germline V gene lookup returns CDR1 DFQATT and CDR2 SNEGSKA (reference sequence). The CDR3 contains 14 residues.

In DNA form, the CDR3 reads TGTGCCAGCAGCAAAGCCGACACTGAAGCTTTCTTT. Encoded protein: CASSKADTEAFF. V usage is TRBV21-1 and J usage is TRBJ1-1. TRBV21-1 is a pseudogene segment. This CDR3 spans 12 amino acids.

V gene TRBV20-1 combines with J gene TRBJ2-1; 12 nucleotides align to TRBD2. V lost 4 bases, J lost 7 bases, and 8 bases stayed unmatched. Germline V gene sequence: CDR1 DFQATT, CDR2 SNEGSKA (reference sequence). The CDR3 runs to 15 residues. CDR3 in DNA: TGCAGTGCTAAGGTTGGGACTAGCGGGTCGAATGAGCAGTTCTTC. Its translation: CSAKVGTSGSNEQFF.

V gene TRBV6-1 combines with J gene TRBJ2-7; no reliable D call. The CDR3 runs 14 residues. Trimming took 5 bases from V and 0 from J, leaving 11 bases between them. Germline V gives CDR1 MNHNS, CDR2 SASEGT. The chain's CDR3 is CASSMDPGSYEQYF. CDR3 nucleotide sequence: TGTGCCAGCAGTATGGACCCGGGCTCCTACGAGCAGTACTTC.

This clonotype has just one count. The chain is built from TRBV27 and TRBJ2-1; D is tentatively TRBD1 or TRBD2 (6 bases each). The CDR3 is 14 amino acids. The ends were cut back, 3 bases at V and 10 bases at J, with 16 bases in the middle. Germline V gives CDR1 MNHEY, CDR2 SMNVEV (reference sequence). The DNA for the CDR3 is TGTGCCAGCAGTTTCGGGGGCTCCTCCTACGAGCAGTTCTTC. This encodes CASSFGGSSYEQFF.

This clonotype was seen only a few times. The chain carries TRBV12-3 or TRBV12-4 and TRBJ2-5; a weak D match, TRBD1 (6 bases). The ends were cut back, 1 base at V and 2 bases at J, with 14 bases in the middle. The CDR3 contains 16 residues. In nucleotides, the CDR3 is TGTGCCAGCAGTTTAGGCTCAGGGGCCAGACAAGAGACCCAGTACTTC. This gives the protein CASSLGSGARQETQYF.

The chain joins TRBV20-1 to TRBJ2-7; D remains unclear. The CDR3 covers 13 residues. Germline CDR1 and CDR2: DFQATT and SNEGSKA (reference sequence). V was shortened by 0 bases and J by 4 bases, with 10 bases between the two germline ends. CDR3 nucleotides: TGCAGTGCTAGAGATCTGGCCATGTACGAGCAGTACTTC. Residues: CSARDLAMYEQYF.

In its sample, this clonotype was seen many times. This rearrangement joins TRBV20-1 to TRBJ2-5; no definite D call. Germline V lookup: CDR1 DFQATT, CDR2 SNEGSKA (reference sequence). V dropped 2 bases and J dropped 5 bases, with 3 bases sitting between them. This CDR3 spans 10 amino acids. The DNA of the CDR3 is TGCAGTGCTAGATTGGAGACCCAGTACTTC. It yields the protein CSARLETQYF.

This clonotype was seen a few times. The chain carries TRBV6-1 and TRBJ1-1; D perhaps matches TRBD1 (6 bases). CDR3 length equals 15 residues. In germline, CDR1 is MNHNS, CDR2 SASEGT. V gave up 4 bases and J gave up 3 bases, with 15 bases separating them. For the CDR3, the DNA is TGTGCCAGCAGTGTCGACAGGAGGGTGGACACTGAAGCTTTCTTT. Encoded protein: CASSVDRRVDTEAFF.

This clonotype has just one count. CDR3 in DNA: TGCAGTGCTTCCTCGGGATCAGCGGGGGTGGCCGGGACCCAGTACTTC. Translating it yields CSASSGSAGVAGTQYF. The chain combines TRBV20-1 with TRBJ2-5; 8 bases match TRBD2. Germline trimming cut 5 bases from V and 7 bases from J; bases unmatched to any gene: 18. This CDR3 comprises 16 residues. Germline V gene sequence: CDR1 DFQATT, CDR2 SNEGSKA (reference sequence).

The chain links TRBV3-1 to TRBJ2-3; 11 nucleotides agree with TRBD2. Germline CDR1 reads LGHDT; CDR2 reads YNNKEL (reference sequence). The V and J ends lost 1 base and 3 bases, in that order; junction bases with no gene match: 9. The CDR3 length is 18 residues. CDR3 in amino acids: CASSQVLSTSGKTDTQYF. CDR3 in DNA: TGTGCCAGCAGCCAAGTCCTGTCGACTAGCGGGAAGACAGATACGCAGTATTTT.

The chain combines TRBV21-1 with TRBJ1-4. TRBV21-1 is a known pseudogene. CDR3 size: 11 residues. CDR3 nucleotides: TGTGCCAGCAGCAAAAAGGGAAAACTGTTTTTT. The encoded protein is CASSKKGKLFF.

This rearrangement joins TRBV5-1 to TRBJ2-3; D may match TRBD1 or TRBD2 (5 bases each). The CDR3 is 16 residues long. Germline V gives CDR1 SGHRS, CDR2 YFSETQ. V lost 0 bases and J 2 bases, leaving 13 bases between the germline ends. This chain's CDR3 is CASSLAYGAHTDTQYF. The CDR3 nucleotides read TGCGCCAGCAGCTTGGCTTACGGGGCCCACACAGATACGCAGTATTTT.

The chain joins TRBV4-1 to TRBJ1-6; the D is unclear. The V gene's germline CDR1 is MGHRA and CDR2 YSYEKL. V dropped 0 bases and J dropped 9 bases, with 12 bases sitting between them. This CDR3 is 15 amino acids long. CDR3 bases: TGCGCCAGCAGCCAAGATCAGACCCCTAGTTCACCCCTCCACTTT. It yields the protein CASSQDQTPSSPLHF.

The count of this clonotype is one. The chain combines TRBV2 with TRBJ1-4; TRBD1 is a possible D gene (5 bases). Germline CDR1 SNHLY, CDR2 FYNNEI. This CDR3 is 15 amino acids long. V was trimmed by 7 bases and J by 0 bases, leaving 12 bases between them. The CDR3 region has the DNA TGTGCCAGCACTCCGGGACTGGCAACTAATGAAAAACTGTTTTTT. Encoded protein: CASTPGLATNEKLFF. The complete variable domain, with remaining parts taken from reference TRBV2 and TRBJ1-4, reads EPEVTQTPSHQVTQMGQEVILRCVPISNHLYFYWYRQILGQKVEFLVSFYNNEISEKSEIFDDQFSVERPDGSNFTLKIRSTKLEDSAMYFCASTPGLATNEKLFFGSGTQLSVL.

V usage is TRBV7-2 and J usage is TRBJ2-5; D unclear. The ends were cut back, 1 base at V and 9 bases at J, with 6 bases in the middle. The CDR3 has 11 amino acids. CDR1 is SGHTA, CDR2 FQGNSA, per germline. DNA of the CDR3: TGTGCCAGCAGCTTAGAGACTCCCCAGTACTTC. Encoded protein: CASSLETPQYF.

The CDR3 here is CASSFHGGPGTDTQYF. The DNA of the CDR3 is TGTGCCAGCAGCTTCCACGGGGGGCCCGGCACAGATACGCAGTATTTT. V and J are TRBV7-2 and TRBJ2-3, with a tentative D call TRBD2 (7 bases). Germline-derived CDR1 and CDR2 are SGHTA and FQGNSA. The CDR3 is 16 amino acids. With 3 bases removed from V and 1 base from J, the gap between germline ends came to 14 bases.